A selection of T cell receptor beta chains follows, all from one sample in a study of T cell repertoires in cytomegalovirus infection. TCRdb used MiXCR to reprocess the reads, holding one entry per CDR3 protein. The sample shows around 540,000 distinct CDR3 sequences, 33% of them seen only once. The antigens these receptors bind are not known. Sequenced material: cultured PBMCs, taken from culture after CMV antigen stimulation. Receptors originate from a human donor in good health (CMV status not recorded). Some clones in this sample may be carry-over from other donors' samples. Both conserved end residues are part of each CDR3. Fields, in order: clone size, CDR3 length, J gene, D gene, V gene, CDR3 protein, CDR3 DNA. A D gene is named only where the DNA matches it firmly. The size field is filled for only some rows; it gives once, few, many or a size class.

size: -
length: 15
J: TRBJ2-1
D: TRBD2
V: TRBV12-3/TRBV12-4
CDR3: CASWVGEGPNNEQFF
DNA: TGTGCCAGTTGGGTGGGGGAGGGACCGAACAATGAGCAGTTCTTC

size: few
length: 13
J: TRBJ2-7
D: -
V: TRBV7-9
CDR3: CASSWGGGGEQYF
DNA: TGTGCCAGCAGCTGGGGAGGAGGGGGCGAGCAGTACTTC

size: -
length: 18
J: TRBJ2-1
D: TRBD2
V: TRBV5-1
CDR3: CASSLLLDSGSVRDEQFF
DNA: TGCGCCAGCAGCTTACTCCTGGATAGCGGGAGTGTCCGCGATGAGCAGTTCTTC

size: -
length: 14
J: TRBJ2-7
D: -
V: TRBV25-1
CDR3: CASRTFGETYEQYF
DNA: TGTGCCAGCAGGACCTTCGGGGAAACCTACGAGCAGTACTTC

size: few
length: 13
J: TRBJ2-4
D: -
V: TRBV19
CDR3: CASSIAARGIQYF
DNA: TGTGCCAGTAGTATAGCGGCTAGGGGAATTCAGTACTTC

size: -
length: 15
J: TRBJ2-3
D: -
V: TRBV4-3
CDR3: CASSQDLGGTDTQYF
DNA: TGCGCCAGCAGCCAAGATCTAGGCGGCACAGATACGCAGTATTTT

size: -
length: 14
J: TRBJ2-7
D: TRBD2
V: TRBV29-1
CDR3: CSVEGLLNSYEQYF
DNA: TGCAGCGTGGAGGGACTACTAAACTCCTACGAGCAGTACTTC

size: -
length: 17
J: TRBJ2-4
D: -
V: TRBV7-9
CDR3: CASSLGGAGWAKNIQYF
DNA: TGTGCCAGCAGCTTAGGTGGGGCCGGTTGGGCCAAAAACATTCAGTACTTC

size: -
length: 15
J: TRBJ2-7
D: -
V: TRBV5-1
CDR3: CASSLEGNGGNEQYF
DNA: TGCGCCAGCAGCTTGGAGGGCAACGGGGGAAACGAGCAGTACTTC

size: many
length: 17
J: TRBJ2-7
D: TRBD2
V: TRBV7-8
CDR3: CASSLGILAGESYEQYF
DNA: TGTGCCAGCAGCTTAGGAATTCTAGCGGGAGAGTCCTACGAGCAGTACTTC